Each of the 23 T cell receptor beta chains below was sequenced from the same sample in a study of shared clonotypes between healthy human individuals. Using immunoSEQ multiplex PCR, the repertoire was profiled, and TCRdb retains in-frame clones only, with some absent. The repertoire consists of about 1,900,000 clones, with about 95% occurring once and the leading ten covering under 1.5%. It was CD45RO-negative cells, positively selected for CCR7, that made up naive CD8 cells, with terminally differentiated effector memory CD45RA+ cells excluded. The specimen sequenced was naive CD8+ T cells sorted from blood. These receptors were taken from a man between 18 and 35 years old in good health.

V usage is TRBV28 and J usage is TRBJ2-5, with 13 bases matching TRBD2. The length of the CDR3 is 17 residues. Germline loops: CDR1 MDHEN, CDR2 SYDVKM. V gave up 4 bases and J gave up 5 bases; unmatched junction bases: 10. The CDR3 sequence: CASSSRLAGGPEETQYF. CDR3 sequence (DNA): TGTGCCAGCAGTTCAAGACTAGCGGGGGGCCCGGAGGAGACCCAGTACTTC. The full variable domain, in which reference TRBV28 and TRBJ2-5 provide the parts outside the CDR3, is DVKVTQSSRYLVKRTGEKVFLECVQDMDHENMFWYRQDPGLGLRLIYFSYDVKMKEKGDIPEGYSVSREKKERFSLILESASTNQTSMYLCASSSRLAGGPEETQYFGPGTRLLVL.

The CDR3, as DNA: TGTGCCAGTAGTACGAACAGGGGGCTCACCGGGGAGCTGTTTTTT. This sequence encodes CASSTNRGLTGELFF. The chain is built from TRBV19 and TRBJ2-2, with 9 bases matching TRBD1. V lost 4 bases, J lost 4 bases, and 4 bases stayed unmatched. The CDR3 consists of 15 residues. CDR1 and CDR2 from the germline V gene are LNHDA and SQIVND (reference sequence).

Points on this clone: Other DNA sequences in this specimen translate into the identical CDR3. The chain recombines TRBV28 with TRBJ2-7; TRBD1 matches at 8 bases. V trimming: 7 bases; J trimming: 0 bases; junction bases outside the gene matches: 5. Germline CDR1 and CDR2: MDHEN and SYDVKM. This CDR3 region has 14 residues. This CDR3 is CASTRTGSSYEQYF. The CDR3 DNA follows: TGTGCCAGCACTCGGACAGGGAGCTCCTACGAGCAGTACTTC.

The chain has TRBV7-9 and TRBJ1-1; TRBD1 is a possible D gene (5 bases). This CDR3 comprises 15 residues. CDR1 is SEHNR, CDR2 FQNEAQ, per germline (reference sequence). With 1 base removed from V and 2 bases from J, the gap between germline ends came to 11 bases. The CDR3 DNA reads TGTGCCAGCAGCTTAGATCTGGGGGAAAACACTGAAGCTTTCTTT. This codes for CASSLDLGENTEAFF.

The chain carries TRBV7-9 and TRBJ2-2; tentative D call: TRBD1 (5 bases). This CDR3 comprises 14 residues. Germline loops: CDR1 SEHNR, CDR2 FQNEAQ (reference sequence). The germline V and J ends were trimmed by 5 bases and 4 bases, with 11 bases remaining between them. CDR3 region: CASSGRQFTGELFF. The CDR3, as DNA: TGTGCCAGCAGCGGACGACAGTTCACCGGGGAGCTGTTTTTT.

V and J are TRBV27 and TRBJ2-7; D is perhaps TRBD2 (6 bases). The V end was cut by 9 bases, the J end by 0 bases, with 18 bases between. CDR1 and CDR2 (germline): MNHEY, SMNVEV (reference sequence). This CDR3 has 15 residues. The CDR3 sequence is CASSPGLSPSYEQYF. CDR3 sequence (DNA): TGTGCCAGTTCACCGGGACTCAGCCCCTCCTACGAGCAGTACTTC.

The rearrangement links TRBV11-2 to TRBJ2-5; D gene ambiguous. CDR1 and CDR2 (germline): SGHAT, FQNNGV. The CDR3 loop spans 14 amino acids. Trimming stripped 0 bases from V and 0 bases from J, with 5 bases between. This chain's CDR3 is CASSLEWYQETQYF. CDR3 DNA: TGTGCCAGCAGCTTAGAGTGGTACCAAGAGACCCAGTACTTC.

As to this clone: The identical CDR3 is also encoded by other nucleotide sequences in the sample. The J gene is TRBJ2-7, the V gene TRBV27, with D possibly being TRBD1 (6 bases). V dropped 2 bases and J dropped 4 bases, with 12 bases sitting between them. CDR1 is MNHEY and CDR2 is SMNVEV in the germline V gene (reference sequence). The CDR3 totals 14 residues. Written as DNA, the CDR3 is TGTGCCAGCAGTTTAAAGGACAGATTTTACGAGCAGTACTTC. Its protein product is CASSLKDRFYEQYF.

This clone showed up just once. The rearrangement links TRBV11-3 to TRBJ2-1; D could derive from TRBD1 or TRBD2 (6 bases each). The germline gives CDR1 SGHNT, CDR2 YENEEA. Trimming removed 3 bases at V and 6 bases at J, with 12 bases between. The CDR3 length is 14 residues. The CDR3 nucleotides are TGTGCCAGCAGCTTCCGGGGGCCGGGCAATGAGCAGTTCTTC. Its translation is CASSFRGPGNEQFF.

The rearrangement uses TRBV27 and TRBJ2-3, with TRBD2 matching over 7 bases. The CDR3 runs 14 residues. Germline V gives CDR1 MNHEY, CDR2 SMNVEV (reference sequence). Losses at the gene ends were 6 bases for V and 11 bases for J; bases not matched to a gene: 14. The CDR3 nucleotides are TGTGCCAGCAGCCCCTCTCTAGCGGCCCTACAGCAGTATTTT. Translating gives CASSPSLAALQQYF.

The V call is TRBV6-1, the J call TRBJ2-2; D may be TRBD1 (5 bases). Germline V gene sequence: CDR1 MNHNS, CDR2 SASEGT. Deletions cut 2 bases from V and 0 bases from J, with 10 bases between. CDR3 length equals 16 residues. The CDR3 sequence: CASSEIVTANTGELFF. CDR3 bases: TGTGCCAGCAGTGAAATCGTGACAGCGAACACCGGGGAGCTGTTTTTT.

The chain employs TRBV7-8 and TRBJ2-3; 10 bases fit TRBD2. The CDR3 runs to 17 residues. The junction had 11 bases not matched to a gene; V was cut back by 4 bases and J by 4 bases. CDR1 SGHVS and CDR2 FQNEAQ come from the germline V gene. The CDR3 reads CASSSPGSGRDPDTQYF. The CDR3 DNA reads TGTGCCAGCAGCTCGCCGGGGAGCGGGAGGGACCCAGATACGCAGTATTTT.

This chain links TRBV7-9 with TRBJ2-2; D is unclear. V lost 8 bases, J lost 2 bases, and 12 bases lay in between. The CDR3 extends over 14 amino acids. The germline gives CDR1 SEHNR, CDR2 FQNEAQ (reference sequence). The CDR3 nucleotides are TGTGCCAGCGGCCGGCAGCCAAACACCGGGGAGCTGTTTTTT. Protein: CASGRQPNTGELFF.

J is TRBJ2-5 and V is TRBV28, with 7 bases identical to TRBD2. Germline assignment: CDR1 MDHEN and CDR2 SYDVKM. The CDR3 covers 15 residues. Losses at the gene ends were 5 bases for V and 5 bases for J; bases not matched to a gene: 11. In DNA, the CDR3 is TGTGCCAGCAGTCCCCCCCGGGGGGTGGAGGAGACCCAGTACTTC. Translating gives CASSPPRGVEETQYF.

The rearrangement links TRBV28 to TRBJ1-1; 8 bases agree with TRBD1. Germline-derived CDR1 and CDR2 are MDHEN and SYDVKM. The ends lost 1 base at V and 6 bases at J; junction bases unmatched: 10. This CDR3 contains 16 residues. CDR3: CASSLYSGQGSPEAFF. The CDR3 region has the DNA TGTGCCAGCAGTTTATATTCAGGACAGGGATCCCCTGAAGCTTTCTTT.

The chain carries TRBV5-6 and TRBJ1-1; D possibly corresponds to TRBD1 (6 bases). The CDR3 sequence is 13 residues long. The V gene lost 3 bases and the J gene lost 2 bases, with 8 bases spanning the gap. CDR1 is SGHDT and CDR2 is YYEEEE in the germline V gene. The CDR3 sequence: CASSSDSNTEAFF. The CDR3 DNA reads TGTGCCAGCAGCTCGGACAGCAACACTGAAGCTTTCTTT.

The chain carries TRBV5-6 and TRBJ1-5; D is unresolved. Between the trimmed V and J ends, which lost 3 bases and 0 bases, there was a span of 7 bases. This CDR3 region has 14 residues. Germline V CDR1 and CDR2: SGHDT, YYEEEE. In DNA, the CDR3 is TGTGCCAGCAGCTCCCTATATAGCAATCAGCCCCAGCATTTT. It specifies CASSSLYSNQPQHF.

The J gene is TRBJ2-3, the V gene TRBV19; possibly TRBD1 or TRBD2 for D (5 bases each). The CDR3 runs 15 residues. The V and J ends lost 7 bases and 0 bases respectively, with 14 bases between them. Germline V gives CDR1 LNHDA, CDR2 SQIVND (reference sequence). CDR3 bases: TGTGCCAGTAAGTCCGGGACGCATAGCACAGATACGCAGTATTTT. It is translated as CASKSGTHSTDTQYF.

V gene TRBV6-5 combines with J gene TRBJ1-6; D is uncertain. The CDR3 is 13 amino acids. V shed 4 bases and J shed 4 bases, with 5 bases lying between them. Germline-derived CDR1 and CDR2 are MNHEY and SVGAGI. The CDR3 here is CASSSAYNSPLHF. DNA for the CDR3: TGTGCCAGCAGTTCCGCGTATAATTCACCCCTCCACTTT.

The chain joins TRBV19 to TRBJ1-1; TRBD1 aligns across 9 bases. CDR1 and CDR2 (germline): LNHDA, SQIVND (reference sequence). V gave up 6 bases and J gave up 1 base; unmatched junction bases: 9. The CDR3 contains 16 residues. The CDR3, as DNA: TGTGCCAGTAGGATACCGGGACAGGGCACGAACACTGAAGCTTTCTTT. Residues: CASRIPGQGTNTEAFF.

The chain recombines TRBV5-6 with TRBJ2-1; 9 bases line up with TRBD2. CDR1 is SGHDT, CDR2 YYEEEE, per germline. V shed 0 bases and J 9 bases; nucleotides not matched to a gene: 10. CDR3 length: 16 amino acids. The CDR3 here is CASSLAYSGSDGEQFF. The CDR3 bases are TGTGCCAGCAGCTTGGCGTATAGCGGGAGCGACGGTGAGCAGTTCTTC. Supplemented by reference TRBV5-6 and TRBJ2-1, the full variable domain reads DAGVTQSPTHLIKTRGQQVTLRCSPKSGHDTVSWYQQALGQGPQFIFQYYEEEERQRGNFPDRFSGHQFPNYSSELNVNALLLGDSALYLCASSLAYSGSDGEQFFGPGTRLTVL.

A single count supports this clone. V and J are TRBV19 and TRBJ2-1, with D possibly being TRBD1 or TRBD2 (5 bases each). V lost 1 base, J lost 7 bases, and 11 bases lay in between. Germline values: CDR1 LNHDA, CDR2 SQIVND (reference sequence). This CDR3 comprises 14 residues. The CDR3 nucleotides read TGTGCCAGTAGTATAGGCGACGGGGCAAATGAGCAGTTCTTC. Protein product: CASSIGDGANEQFF. Based on the CDR3 plus reference TRBV19 and TRBJ2-1, the full variable domain is DGGITQSPKYLFRKEGQNVTLSCEQNLNHDAMYWYRQDPGQGLRLIYYSQIVNDFQKGDIAEGYSVSREKKESFPLTVTSAQKNPTAFYLCASSIGDGANEQFFGPGTRLTVL.

This clone came up a few times. This chain joins TRBV10-3 and TRBJ2-7; TRBD2 aligns across 9 bases. This CDR3 comprises 14 residues. The V and J ends lost 6 bases and 6 bases, in that order; junction bases with no gene match: 9. Germline V gene sequence: CDR1 ENHRY, CDR2 SYGVKD. CDR3 DNA sequence: TGTGCCATCAGGGGGACTAGCAGTCTCTCCGAGCAGTACTTC. It encodes CAIRGTSSLSEQYF.